This TCR beta chain was sequenced during a study of cytomegalovirus exposure and HLA in healthy donors. The study ran its PCR with 60 Vbeta and 13 Jbeta primers. Data came from immunoSEQ multiplex PCR; TCRdb stores just in-frame clones and leaves some out. The repertoire holds under 200,000 clones, with 60% to 80% as singletons. Findings and caveats of the study: Researchers reportedly found TCR beta sequences accurately predicted most subjects' HLA-A and HLA-B alleles.

The germline gives CDR1 SGHNT, CDR2 YYREEE (reference sequence). Trimming removed 0 bases at V and 7 bases at J, with 11 bases between. This CDR3 region has 14 residues. In regard to this clone: Its antigen is unidentified.

This chain links TRBV5-4 with TRBJ2-4, with TRBD2 as a possible D gene (6 bases). The sample was PBMCs. This sequence was found in a woman under 40 in good health and CMV-seronegative. The CDR3 DNA sequence: TGTGCCAGCAGCTTGGTGGGGGGTGACAACATTCAGTACTTC. It codes for CASSLVGGDNIQYF.